Presented here are 7 T cell receptor beta chains from one specimen sequenced in a study of identical twins. MiXCR, applied by TCRdb to the 5' RACE reads, yields one record per CDR3 protein. The table lists 700,000 or so distinct CDR3 sequences, over 8.5% of them singletons. In addition, the sample was reused for a study of yellow fever vaccine responses in identical twins.

The sample taken for sequencing was PBMCs. These TCRs come from a woman younger than 35 in good health.

This clonotype was recorded at least ten times. The chain recombines TRBV9 with TRBJ2-1, with D maybe TRBD2 (5 bases). The CDR3 has 15 residues. V gave up 0 bases and J gave up 4 bases, with 11 bases separating them. CDR1 SGDLS and CDR2 YYNGEE come from the germline V gene. CDR3 coding DNA: TGTGCCAGCAGCGTAGTCCTAGCTGCGTACAATGAGCAGTTCTTC. It codes for CASSVVLAAYNEQFF.

The chain links TRBV5-3 to TRBJ1-2; 7 bases are shared with TRBD1. TRBV5-3 is filed as an ORF, its function uncertain. There are 14 residues in the CDR3. V was clipped by 9 bases and J by 4 bases; unmatched bases: 12. The CDR3, as DNA: TGTGCCATGAGCTTGGTAGGGACAGCCTATGGCTACACCTTC. Translating gives CAMSLVGTAYGYTF.

This clonotype was counted many times. The chain is built from TRBV12-3 or TRBV12-4 and TRBJ2-1; 16 bases agree with TRBD2. The CDR3 is 18 amino acids. The junction had 11 bases not matched to a gene; V was cut back by 4 bases and J by 8 bases. CDR3 residues: CASSSPGLAGGPVDEQFF. The CDR3 coding sequence is TGTGCCAGCAGTTCACCGGGACTAGCGGGAGGGCCTGTGGATGAGCAGTTCTTC.

This clonotype was found a few times. The chain has TRBV3-1 and TRBJ2-7; D is possibly TRBD2 (5 bases). Trimming removed 11 bases from V and 9 bases from J, with 20 bases in between. In germline, CDR1 is LGHDT, CDR2 YNNKEL (reference sequence). This CDR3 spans 12 amino acids. The CDR3 DNA is TGTGCCGTCCGGTCGAGCGGAGAAGGGCAGTACTTC. This gives the protein CAVRSSGEGQYF.

This clonotype was counted only a few times. V usage is TRBV28 and J usage is TRBJ2-1; 8 nucleotides align to TRBD1. In germline, CDR1 is MDHEN, CDR2 SYDVKM. V trimming: 6 bases; J trimming: 6 bases; junction bases outside the gene matches: 10. This CDR3 is 15 amino acids long. In DNA form, the CDR3 reads TGTGCCAGCAGCTCACCGGCGGGACAGGTCAATGAGCAGTTCTTC. Amino acid sequence: CASSSPAGQVNEQFF.

This clonotype was seen at least ten times. The gene calls are TRBV7-9 and TRBJ2-7, with D possibly matching TRBD1 (5 bases). The V gene's germline CDR1 is SEHNR and CDR2 FQNEAQ (reference sequence). V dropped 5 bases and J dropped 1 base, with 15 bases sitting between them. The length of the CDR3 is 15 residues. The CDR3 DNA follows: TGTGCCAGCAGCCCCTGGACAAGCCTATCCTACGAGCAGTACTTC. Translation: CASSPWTSLSYEQYF. Drawing the rest from reference TRBV7-9 and TRBJ2-7, the complete variable domain is DTGVSQNPRHKITKRGQNVTFRCDPISEHNRLYWYRQTLGQGPEFLTYFQNEAQLEKSRLLSDRFSAERPKGSFSTLEIQRTEQGDSAMYLCASSPWTSLSYEQYFGPGTRLTVT.

This clonotype was observed a few times. The chain recombines TRBV2 with TRBJ2-2; D gene ambiguous. This CDR3 has 13 residues. Germline V gene data show CDR1 as SNHLY and CDR2 as FYNNEI. The ends were cut back, 11 bases at V and 2 bases at J, with 12 bases in the middle. The CDR3 DNA reads TGTGCCTGCATGTTTGTTAACACCGGGGAGCTGTTTTTT. This gives the protein CACMFVNTGELFF.